This T cell receptor (beta chain) was sequenced in a study of blood T cell repertoires in COVID-19 (dated by TCRdb to the early 2020s). Study-level background: Collaborator samples came from the United States, Italy and Spain and covered acute and convalescent phases of COVID-19. The prospective study material was composed of cDNA or gDNA derived from T cells, B-cell-depleted T cells, or PBMCs. The samples were drawn from the first 160 participants of the ongoing ImmuneRACE study and from 1,254 subjects provided by 6 global collaborators. Nearly every sample came with metadata listing a de-identified subject ID, COVID-19 status, age in years and sex. Subjects who had been exposed to COVID-19, were actively infected with it, or had recovered from it provided the deeply sampled blood TCRbeta repertoires that made up the dataset. A freely available public database, intended as a resource for researchers studying the immune response to SARS-CoV-2, is where the repertoires were released. Where HLA class I and class II types were available, the types were taken from metadata supplied by the sample provider, not from assay-based typing. Overall results and qualifications from the work: Clinical and demographic metadata were provided uncurated, with the amount varying by source and participant.

Participants in the prospective study were enrolled through a virtual design, were aged roughly 18 to 100 years, and lived in roughly 24 United States geographic areas. To assign participants to cohorts, the prospective study relied on clinical history that participants themselves reported in a screening survey and a study questionnaire. Mobile phlebotomists in the prospective study collected whole blood, serum and a nasopharyngeal or oropharyngeal swab from every participant. Over an approximately 2-month period, participants in the prospective study had the option of providing additional blood draws and questionnaires. Blood samples from the prospective study were shipped frozen or at room temperature prior to DNA extraction. TCRbeta CDR3 regions were amplified from genomic DNA by means of the immunoSEQ Assay, a bias-controlled multiplex PCR. On the authors' methods: The number of nucleated cells in each sample was estimated by amplification of reference gene primers within the assay. Sequence reads were collapsed and filtered to measure the absolute abundance of every unique TCRbeta CDR3 rearrangement. For each sample, productive Simpson clonality was calculated as the square root of Simpson's diversity index over productive rearrangements. In its TCRdb copy, this immuneACCESS table keeps in-frame sequences only and misses some clones. Where compared with another copy, unresolved V genes explain less than half of these, and the others have no known cause. V and J calls and clone size are those listed in that table; D and trimming were worked out from the DNA. Within this sample are hundreds of thousands of clones, with about 91% of them counted one time only. Of the sample, 0.95% to 1.5% is held by the ten largest clones.

This clone is a singleton in its sample. Its antigen remains undetermined. Within one base of it there is no much larger clone, and no base qualities were kept. This sequence was found in a woman between 35 and 50 years old with acute COVID-19. Sequencing was done on a sample of PBMCs or T cells enriched from blood (not recorded which).

At the DNA level, the sequence is TGTGCCAGCAGTTTAGGAGCAGACAGCTCTGGAAACACCATATATTTT. This yields the protein CASSLGADSSGNTIYF. The chain links TRBV28 with TRBJ1-3; TRBD1 is possibly the D segment (5 matching bases). CDR1 and CDR2, looked up from the germline V gene, are MDHEN and SYDVKM. Spanning cysteine to phenylalanine, the CDR3 consists of 16 amino acids. The CDR3 DNA has 48 bases and is translated from base 1. Trimming costs V 2 bases and J 0 bases, and their ends lie 11 bases apart. Supplemented by the reference TRBV28 and TRBJ1-3 proteins around the CDR3, the complete variable domain is DVKVTQSSRYLVKRTGEKVFLECVQDMDHENMFWYRQDPGLGLRLIYFSYDVKMKEKGDIPEGYSVSREKKERFSLILESASTNQTSMYLCASSLGADSSGNTIYFGEGSWLTVV.